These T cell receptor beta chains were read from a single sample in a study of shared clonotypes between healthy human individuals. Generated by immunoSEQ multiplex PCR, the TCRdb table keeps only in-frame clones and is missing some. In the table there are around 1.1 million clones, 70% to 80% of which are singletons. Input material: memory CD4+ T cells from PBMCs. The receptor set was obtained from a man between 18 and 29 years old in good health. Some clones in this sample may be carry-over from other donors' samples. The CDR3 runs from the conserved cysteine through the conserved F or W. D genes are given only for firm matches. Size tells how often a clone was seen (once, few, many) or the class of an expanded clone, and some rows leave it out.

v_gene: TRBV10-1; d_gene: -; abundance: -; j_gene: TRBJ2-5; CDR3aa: CASSEASQETQYF; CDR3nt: TGCGCCAGCAGTGAGGCGTCCCAAGAGACCCAGTACTTC
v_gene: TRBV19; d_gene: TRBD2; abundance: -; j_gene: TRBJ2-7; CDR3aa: CASSTRAGDYEQYF; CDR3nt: TGTGCCAGTAGTACCCGGGCGGGGGATTACGAGCAGTACTTC
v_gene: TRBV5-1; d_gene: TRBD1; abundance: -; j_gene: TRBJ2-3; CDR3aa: CASSLEQGADTQYF; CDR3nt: TGCGCCAGCAGCTTGGAGCAGGGGGCAGATACGCAGTATTTT
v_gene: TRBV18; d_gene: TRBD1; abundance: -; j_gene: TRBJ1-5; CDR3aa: CASSGDREQPQHF; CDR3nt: TGTGCCAGCTCAGGGGACAGGGAACAGCCCCAGCATTTT
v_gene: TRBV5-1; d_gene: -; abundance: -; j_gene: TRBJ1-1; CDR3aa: CASSPRQQNTEAFF; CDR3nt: TGCGCCAGCAGCCCCCGACAACAGAACACTGAAGCTTTCTTT
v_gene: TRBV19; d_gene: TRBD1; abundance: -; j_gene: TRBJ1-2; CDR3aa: CASSPLDRGPGYTF; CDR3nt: TGTGCCAGTAGTCCCCTGGACAGGGGCCCTGGCTACACCTTC
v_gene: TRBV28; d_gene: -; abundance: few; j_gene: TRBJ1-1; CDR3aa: CASSLTTDRTEAFF; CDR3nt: TGTGCCAGCAGTTTAACGACGGACAGAACTGAAGCTTTCTTT
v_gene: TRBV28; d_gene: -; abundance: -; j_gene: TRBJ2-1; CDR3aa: CASNRKRSIYNEQFF; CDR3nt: TGTGCCAGCAATCGGAAAAGGTCCATCTACAATGAGCAGTTCTTC
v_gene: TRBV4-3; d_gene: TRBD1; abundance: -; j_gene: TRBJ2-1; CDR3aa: CASSQTGGYSYNEQFF; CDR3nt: TGCGCCAGCAGCCAGACAGGGGGCTATTCCTACAATGAGCAGTTCTTC
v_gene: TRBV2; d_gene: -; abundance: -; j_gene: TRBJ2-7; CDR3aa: CASSRQGRDYEQYF; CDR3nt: TGTGCCAGCAGCCGGCAAGGTCGAGACTACGAGCAGTACTTC
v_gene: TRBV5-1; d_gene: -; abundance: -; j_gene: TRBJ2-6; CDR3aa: CASSLVAGANVLTF; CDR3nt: TGCGCCAGCAGCTTGGTTGCTGGGGCCAACGTCCTGACTTTC
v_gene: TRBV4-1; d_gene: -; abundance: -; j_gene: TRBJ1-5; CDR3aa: CASSRDGNQPQHF; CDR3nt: TGCGCCAGCAGCCGGGACGGCAATCAGCCCCAGCATTTT
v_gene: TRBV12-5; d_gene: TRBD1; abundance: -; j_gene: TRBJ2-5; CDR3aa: CASGEQTPGQGMETQYF; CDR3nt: TGTGCTAGTGGTGAACAAACTCCGGGACAGGGGATGGAGACCCAGTACTTC
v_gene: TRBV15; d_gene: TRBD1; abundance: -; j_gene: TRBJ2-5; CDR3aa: CATSKGQGLGRQYF; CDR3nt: TGTGCCACCAGCAAGGGACAGGGCCTGGGACGACAGTACTTC
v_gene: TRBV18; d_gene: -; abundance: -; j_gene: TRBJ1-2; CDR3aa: CASSPSDNYGYTF; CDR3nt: TGTGCCAGCTCACCCTCAGATAACTATGGCTACACCTTC
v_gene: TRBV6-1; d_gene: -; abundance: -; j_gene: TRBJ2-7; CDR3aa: CASSPSSSEQYF; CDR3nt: TGTGCCAGCAGCCCGAGTAGCTCCGAGCAGTACTTC
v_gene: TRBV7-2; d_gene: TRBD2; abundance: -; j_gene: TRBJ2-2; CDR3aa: CASSLAGGITGELFF; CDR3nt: TGTGCCAGCAGCTTAGCGGGAGGGATCACCGGGGAGCTGTTTTTT
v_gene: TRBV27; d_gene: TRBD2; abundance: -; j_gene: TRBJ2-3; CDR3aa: CASRTSGRQPPFTDTQYF; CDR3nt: TGTGCCAGCAGGACTAGCGGGAGGCAACCGCCCTTCACAGATACGCAGTATTTT
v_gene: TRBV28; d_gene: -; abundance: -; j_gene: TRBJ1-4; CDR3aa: CASVEVTNEKLFF; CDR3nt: TGTGCCAGTGTAGAAGTAACTAATGAAAAACTGTTTTTT
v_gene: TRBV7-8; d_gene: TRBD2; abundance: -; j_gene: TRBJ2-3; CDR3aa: CASSFRLAGTDTQYF; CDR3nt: TGTGCCAGCAGCTTTCGACTAGCGGGCACAGATACGCAGTATTTT
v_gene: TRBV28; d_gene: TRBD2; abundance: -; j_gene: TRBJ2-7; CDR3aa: CASLLAGVGNEQYF; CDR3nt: TGTGCCAGTCTACTAGCGGGAGTCGGCAACGAGCAGTACTTC
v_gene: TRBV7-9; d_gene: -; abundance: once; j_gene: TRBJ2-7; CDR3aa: CASSFGFGGVGQYF; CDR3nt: TGTGCCAGCAGCTTCGGGTTCGGGGGCGTCGGGCAGTACTTC
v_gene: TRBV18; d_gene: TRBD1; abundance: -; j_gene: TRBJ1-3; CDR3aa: CASSPTGDRNTIYF; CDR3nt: TGTGCCAGCTCACCCACAGGGGACCGAAACACCATATATTTT
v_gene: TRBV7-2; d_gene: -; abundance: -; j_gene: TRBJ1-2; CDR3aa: CASSPGVGGYGYTF; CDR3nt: TGTGCCAGCAGCCCCGGGGTCGGGGGCTATGGCTACACCTTC
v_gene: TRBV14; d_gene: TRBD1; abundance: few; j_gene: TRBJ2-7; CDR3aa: CASSQALGTGVKYF; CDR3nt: TGTGCCAGCAGCCAAGCTCTGGGAACAGGGGTTAAGTACTTC
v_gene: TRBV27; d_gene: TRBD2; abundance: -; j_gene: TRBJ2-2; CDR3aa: CASSLSSGSAAGELFF; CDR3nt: TGTGCCAGCAGTTTATCTAGCGGGAGCGCCGCCGGGGAGCTGTTTTTT
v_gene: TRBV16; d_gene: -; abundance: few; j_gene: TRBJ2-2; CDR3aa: CASSQSSVTGELFF; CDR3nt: TGTGCCAGCAGCCAATCTAGCGTCACCGGGGAGCTGTTTTTT
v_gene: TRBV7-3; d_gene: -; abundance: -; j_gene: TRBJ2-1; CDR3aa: CASSLLPGHPYNEQFF; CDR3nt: TGTGCCAGCAGCCTATTACCGGGACACCCCTACAATGAGCAGTTCTTC
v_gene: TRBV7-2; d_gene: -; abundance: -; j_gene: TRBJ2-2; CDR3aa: CASIQYRRTGELFF; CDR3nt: TGTGCCAGCATCCAATACAGGCGAACCGGGGAGCTGTTTTTT
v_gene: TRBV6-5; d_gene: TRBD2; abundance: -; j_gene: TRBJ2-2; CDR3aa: CASRSRTSRLGELFF; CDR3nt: TGTGCCAGCAGATCCCGGACTAGTCGACTAGGGGAGCTGTTTTTT
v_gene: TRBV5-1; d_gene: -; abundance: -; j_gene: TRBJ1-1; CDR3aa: CASSFGTEAFF; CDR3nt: TGCGCCAGCAGCTTTGGAACTGAAGCTTTCTTT
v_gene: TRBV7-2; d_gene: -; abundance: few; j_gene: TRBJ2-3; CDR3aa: CASSLARPGTDTQYF; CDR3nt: TGTGCCAGCAGCTTAGCCCGGCCTGGCACAGATACGCAGTATTTT
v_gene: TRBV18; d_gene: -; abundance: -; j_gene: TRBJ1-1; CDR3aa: CASSRGRTANTEAFF; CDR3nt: TGTGCCAGCTCACGTGGGCGGACGGCGAACACTGAAGCTTTCTTT
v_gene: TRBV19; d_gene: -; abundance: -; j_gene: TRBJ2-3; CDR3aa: CASTGVPADTQYF; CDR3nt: TGTGCCAGTACGGGAGTCCCGGCAGATACGCAGTATTTT
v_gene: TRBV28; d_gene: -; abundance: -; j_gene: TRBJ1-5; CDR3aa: CASTPARGVNQPQHF; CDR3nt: TGTGCCAGCACCCCAGCCCGGGGAGTCAATCAGCCCCAGCATTTT
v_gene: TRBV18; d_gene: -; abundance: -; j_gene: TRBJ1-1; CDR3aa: CASRRRGGEWNTEAFF; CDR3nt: TGTGCCAGCCGCCGGCGAGGGGGGGAGTGGAACACTGAAGCTTTCTTT
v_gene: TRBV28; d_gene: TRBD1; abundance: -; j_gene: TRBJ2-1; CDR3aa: CASSLRDRVFKFF; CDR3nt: TGTGCCAGCAGTCTCCGGGACAGGGTGTTTAAGTTCTTC
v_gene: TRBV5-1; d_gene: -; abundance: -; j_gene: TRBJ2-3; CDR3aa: CASSLQGLTDTQYF; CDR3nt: TGCGCCAGCAGCTTGCAAGGGTTAACAGATACGCAGTATTTT
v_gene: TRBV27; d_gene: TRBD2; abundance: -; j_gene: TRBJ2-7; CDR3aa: CASSRSGTSFYEQYF; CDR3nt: TGTGCCAGCAGCCGGAGCGGGACTAGCTTCTACGAGCAGTACTTC
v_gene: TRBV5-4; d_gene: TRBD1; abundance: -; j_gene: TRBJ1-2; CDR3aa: CASSSGQYGYTF; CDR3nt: TGTGCCAGCAGCTCGGGACAGTATGGCTACACCTTC
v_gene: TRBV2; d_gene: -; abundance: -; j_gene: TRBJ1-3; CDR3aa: CASSERVPGNTIYF; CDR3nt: TGTGCCAGCAGTGAACGGGTCCCTGGAAACACCATATATTTT
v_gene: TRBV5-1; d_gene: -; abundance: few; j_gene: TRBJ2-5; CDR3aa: CASTEQGGETQYF; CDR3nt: TGCGCCAGCACGGAACAGGGCGGGGAGACCCAGTACTTC
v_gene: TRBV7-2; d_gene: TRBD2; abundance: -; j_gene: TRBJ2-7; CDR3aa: CASSLGAGVYEQYF; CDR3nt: TGTGCCAGCAGCTTAGGGGCGGGAGTGTACGAGCAGTACTTC
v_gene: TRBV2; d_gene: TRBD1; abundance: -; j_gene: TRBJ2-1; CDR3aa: CASSEGTGVGQFF; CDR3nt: TGTGCCAGCAGTGAGGGGACAGGGGTCGGGCAGTTCTTC
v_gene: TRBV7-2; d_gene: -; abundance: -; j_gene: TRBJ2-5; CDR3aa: CASSFGQQETQYF; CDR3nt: TGTGCCAGCAGCTTTGGACAGCAAGAGACCCAGTACTTC
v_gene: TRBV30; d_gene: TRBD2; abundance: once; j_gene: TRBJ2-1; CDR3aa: CAWSVGTSGRAYRNEQFF; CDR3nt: TGTGCCTGGAGTGTAGGGACTAGCGGGAGGGCCTATCGCAATGAGCAGTTCTTC
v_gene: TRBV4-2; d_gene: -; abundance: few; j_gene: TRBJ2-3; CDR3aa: CASSPDSGSRDTQYF; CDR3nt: TGTGCCAGCAGCCCCGACTCGGGGTCCCGAGATACGCAGTATTTT
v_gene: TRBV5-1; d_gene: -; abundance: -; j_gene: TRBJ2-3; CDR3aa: CASSLEGVRRDTQYF; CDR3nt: TGCGCCAGCAGCTTGGAGGGGGTACGAAGGGATACGCAGTATTTT
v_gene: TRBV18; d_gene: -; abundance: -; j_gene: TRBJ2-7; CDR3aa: CASSPQSGATYEQYF; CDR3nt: TGTGCCAGCTCACCACAAAGCGGAGCCACCTACGAGCAGTACTTC
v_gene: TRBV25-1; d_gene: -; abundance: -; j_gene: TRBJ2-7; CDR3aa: CASSEGGGLYEQYF; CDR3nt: TGTGCCAGCAGTGAAGGTGGAGGGCTTTACGAGCAGTACTTC
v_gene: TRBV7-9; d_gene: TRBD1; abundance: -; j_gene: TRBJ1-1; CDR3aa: CASSQQGARNTEAFF; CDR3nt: TGTGCCAGCAGCCAACAGGGGGCGAGGAACACTGAAGCTTTCTTT
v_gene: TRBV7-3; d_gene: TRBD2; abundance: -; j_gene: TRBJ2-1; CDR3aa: CASSLPGLANLDEQFF; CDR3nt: TGTGCCAGCAGCTTGCCGGGACTAGCCAATCTCGATGAGCAGTTCTTC